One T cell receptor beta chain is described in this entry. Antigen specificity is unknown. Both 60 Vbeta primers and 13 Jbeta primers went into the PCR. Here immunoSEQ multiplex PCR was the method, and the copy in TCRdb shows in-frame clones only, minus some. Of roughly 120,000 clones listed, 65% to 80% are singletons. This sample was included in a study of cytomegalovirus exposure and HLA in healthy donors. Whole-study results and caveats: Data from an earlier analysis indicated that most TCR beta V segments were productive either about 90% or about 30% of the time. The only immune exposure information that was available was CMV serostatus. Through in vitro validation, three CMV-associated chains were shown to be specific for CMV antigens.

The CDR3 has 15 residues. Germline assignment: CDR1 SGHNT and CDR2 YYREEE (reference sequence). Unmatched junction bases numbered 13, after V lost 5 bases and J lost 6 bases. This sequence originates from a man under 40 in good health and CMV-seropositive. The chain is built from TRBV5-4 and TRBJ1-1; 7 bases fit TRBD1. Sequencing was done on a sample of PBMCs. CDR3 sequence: CASRSKGAMISEAFF. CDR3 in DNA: TGTGCCAGCAGGTCTAAGGGGGCGATGATATCTGAAGCTTTCTTT.